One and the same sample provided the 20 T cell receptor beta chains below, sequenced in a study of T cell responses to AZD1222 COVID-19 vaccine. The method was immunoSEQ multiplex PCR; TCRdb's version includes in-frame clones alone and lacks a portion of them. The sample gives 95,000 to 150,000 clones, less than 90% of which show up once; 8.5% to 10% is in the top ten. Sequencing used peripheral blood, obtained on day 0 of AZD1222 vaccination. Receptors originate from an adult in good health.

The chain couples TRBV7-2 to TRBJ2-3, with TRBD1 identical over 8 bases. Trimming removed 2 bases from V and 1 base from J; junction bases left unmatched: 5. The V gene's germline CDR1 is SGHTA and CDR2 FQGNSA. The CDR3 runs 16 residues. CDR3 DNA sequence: TGTGCCAGCAGCTTACAGACAGGGGATGGCACAGATACGCAGTATTTT. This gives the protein CASSLQTGDGTDTQYF.

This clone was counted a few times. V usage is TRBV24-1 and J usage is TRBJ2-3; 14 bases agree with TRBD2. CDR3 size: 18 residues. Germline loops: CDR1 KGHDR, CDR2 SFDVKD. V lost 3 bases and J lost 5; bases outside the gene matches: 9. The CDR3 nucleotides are TGTGCCACCAGTGATCCAAAGGGACTAGCGGGAGACGAAGATACGCAGTATTTT. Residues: CATSDPKGLAGDEDTQYF.

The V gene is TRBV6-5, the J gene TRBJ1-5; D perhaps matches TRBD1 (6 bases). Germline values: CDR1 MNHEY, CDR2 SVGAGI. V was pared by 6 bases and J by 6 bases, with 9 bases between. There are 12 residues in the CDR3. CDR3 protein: CASRQGSQPQHF. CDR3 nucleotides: TGTGCCAGCAGACAGGGTAGTCAGCCCCAGCATTTT.

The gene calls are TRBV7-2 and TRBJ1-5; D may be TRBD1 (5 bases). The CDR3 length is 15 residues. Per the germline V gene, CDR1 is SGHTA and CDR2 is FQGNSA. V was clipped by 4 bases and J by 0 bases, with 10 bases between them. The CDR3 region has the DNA TGTGCCAGCAGCTCCCGTGGGGGTAGCAATCAGCCCCAGCATTTT. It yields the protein CASSSRGGSNQPQHF.

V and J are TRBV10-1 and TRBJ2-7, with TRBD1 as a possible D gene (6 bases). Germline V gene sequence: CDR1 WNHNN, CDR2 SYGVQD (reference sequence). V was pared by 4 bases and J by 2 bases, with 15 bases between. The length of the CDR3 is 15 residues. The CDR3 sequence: CASSAGTPFPYEQYF. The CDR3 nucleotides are TGCGCCAGCAGTGCCGGGACACCTTTCCCCTACGAGCAGTACTTC.

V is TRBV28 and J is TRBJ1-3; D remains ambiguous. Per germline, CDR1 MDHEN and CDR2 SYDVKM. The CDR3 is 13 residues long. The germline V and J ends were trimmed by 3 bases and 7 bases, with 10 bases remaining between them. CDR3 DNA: TGTGCCAGCAGTTTGGAAAGGAGGAACACCATATATTTT. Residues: CASSLERRNTIYF.

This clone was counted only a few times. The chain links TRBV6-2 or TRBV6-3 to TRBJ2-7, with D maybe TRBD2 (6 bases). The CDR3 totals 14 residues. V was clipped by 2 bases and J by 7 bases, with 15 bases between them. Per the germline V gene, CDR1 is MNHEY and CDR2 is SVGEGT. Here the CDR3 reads CASSYGGASEEQYF. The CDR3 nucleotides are TGTGCCAGCAGTTACGGGGGAGCTAGCGAGGAGCAGTACTTC.

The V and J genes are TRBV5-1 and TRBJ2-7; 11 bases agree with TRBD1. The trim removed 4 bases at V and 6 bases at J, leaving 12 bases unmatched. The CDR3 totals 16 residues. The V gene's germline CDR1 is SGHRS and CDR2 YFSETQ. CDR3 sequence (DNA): TGCGCCAGCAGCCCGAGAGGAGGGACAGGGGGACGCGAGCAGTACTTC. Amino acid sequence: CASSPRGGTGGREQYF.

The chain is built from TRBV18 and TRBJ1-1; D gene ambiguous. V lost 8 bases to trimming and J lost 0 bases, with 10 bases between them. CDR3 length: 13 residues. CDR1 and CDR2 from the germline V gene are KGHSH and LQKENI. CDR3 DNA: TGTGCCAGCCAAGGAGACTTGAACACTGAAGCTTTCTTT. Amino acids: CASQGDLNTEAFF.

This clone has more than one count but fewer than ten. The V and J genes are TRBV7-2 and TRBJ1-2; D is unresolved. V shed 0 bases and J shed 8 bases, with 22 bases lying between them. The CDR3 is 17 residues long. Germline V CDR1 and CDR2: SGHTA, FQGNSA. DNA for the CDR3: TGTGCCAGCAGCTTAGCGGATCCGGGATACTCTCCCTACGGCTACACCTTC. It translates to CASSLADPGYSPYGYTF.

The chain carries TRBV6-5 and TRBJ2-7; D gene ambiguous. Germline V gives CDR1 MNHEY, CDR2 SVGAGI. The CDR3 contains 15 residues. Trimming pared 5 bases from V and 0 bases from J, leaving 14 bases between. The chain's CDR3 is CASSPRLKSSYEQYF. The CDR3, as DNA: TGTGCCAGCAGTCCGAGACTGAAAAGCTCCTACGAGCAGTACTTC.

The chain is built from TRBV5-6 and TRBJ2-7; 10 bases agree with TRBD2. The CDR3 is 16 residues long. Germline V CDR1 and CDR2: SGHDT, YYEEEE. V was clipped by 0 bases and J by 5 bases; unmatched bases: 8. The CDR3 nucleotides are TGTGCCAGCAGCTTGGGGAGCGGGGGGGCCATCCACGAGCAGTACTTC. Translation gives CASSLGSGGAIHEQYF.

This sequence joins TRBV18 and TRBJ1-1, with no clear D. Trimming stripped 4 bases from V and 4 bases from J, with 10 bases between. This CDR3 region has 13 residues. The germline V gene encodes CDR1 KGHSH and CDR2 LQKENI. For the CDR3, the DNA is TGTGCCAGCTCACAGGGAGGGCCCACTGAAGCTTTCTTT. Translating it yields CASSQGGPTEAFF. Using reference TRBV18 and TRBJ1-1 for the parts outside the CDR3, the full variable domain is NAGVMQNPRHLVRRRGQEARLRCSPMKGHSHVYWYRQLPEEGLKFMVYLQKENIIDESGMPKERFSAEFPKEGPSILRIQQVVRGDSAAYFCASSQGGPTEAFFGQGTRLTVV.

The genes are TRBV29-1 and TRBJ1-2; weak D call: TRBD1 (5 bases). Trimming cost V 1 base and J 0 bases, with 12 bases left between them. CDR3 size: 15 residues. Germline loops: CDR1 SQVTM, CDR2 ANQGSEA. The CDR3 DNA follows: TGCAGCGTTGAAGGAGAGGCAGGGCCTAACTATGGCTACACCTTC. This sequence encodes CSVEGEAGPNYGYTF.

The CDR3 region is CASSLPGAGVKDTQYF. The CDR3 bases are TGTGCCAGCAGTCTCCCGGGGGCGGGAGTAAAAGATACGCAGTATTTT. The chain joins TRBV28 to TRBJ2-3; D is possibly TRBD2 (7 bases). Trimming pared 5 bases from V and 5 bases from J, leaving 20 bases between. Per germline, CDR1 MDHEN and CDR2 SYDVKM. This CDR3 has 16 amino acids.

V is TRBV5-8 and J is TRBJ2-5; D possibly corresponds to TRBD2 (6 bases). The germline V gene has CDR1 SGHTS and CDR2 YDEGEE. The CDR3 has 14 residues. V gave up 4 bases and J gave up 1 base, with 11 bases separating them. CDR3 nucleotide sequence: TGTGCCAGCAGCGGCGGGACGGTCCAAGAGACCCAGTACTTC. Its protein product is CASSGGTVQETQYF.

The CDR3 loop is CASSRDRGFGYTF. The CDR3 nucleotides are TGTGCCAGTAGTAGGGACAGGGGATTCGGCTACACCTTC. This chain connects TRBV19 to TRBJ1-2; the match to TRBD1 covers 10 bases. The germline V gene has CDR1 LNHDA and CDR2 SQIVND (reference sequence). The CDR3 runs 13 residues. Trimming cost V 4 bases and J 8 bases; bases outside gene matches: 4. Full variable domain (outside the CDR3, taken from reference TRBV19 and TRBJ1-2): DGGITQSPKYLFRKEGQNVTLSCEQNLNHDAMYWYRQDPGQGLRLIYYSQIVNDFQKGDIAEGYSVSREKKESFPLTVTSAQKNPTAFYLCASSRDRGFGYTFGSGTRLTVV.

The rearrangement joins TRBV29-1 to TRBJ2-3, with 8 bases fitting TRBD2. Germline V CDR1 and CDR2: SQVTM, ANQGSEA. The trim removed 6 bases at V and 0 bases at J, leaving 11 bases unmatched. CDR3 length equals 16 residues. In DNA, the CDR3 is TGCAGCGTCACAGTTTGGGCGGGGGGTAGCACAGATACGCAGTATTTT. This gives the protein CSVTVWAGGSTDTQYF.

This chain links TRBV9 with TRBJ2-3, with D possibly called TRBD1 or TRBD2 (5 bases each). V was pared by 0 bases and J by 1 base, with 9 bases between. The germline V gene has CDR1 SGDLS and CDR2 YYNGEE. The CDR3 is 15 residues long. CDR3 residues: CASSVEGRGTDTQYF. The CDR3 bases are TGTGCCAGCAGCGTAGAGGGGCGGGGCACAGATACGCAGTATTTT.

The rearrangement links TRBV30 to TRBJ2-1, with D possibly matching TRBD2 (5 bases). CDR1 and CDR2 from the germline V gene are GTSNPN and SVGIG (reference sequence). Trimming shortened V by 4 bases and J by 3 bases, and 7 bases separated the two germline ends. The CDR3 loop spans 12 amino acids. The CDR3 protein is CAWNRDYNEQFF. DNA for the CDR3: TGTGCCTGGAACCGGGACTACAATGAGCAGTTCTTC.